These 22 T cell receptor beta chains share one sample of origin, sequenced in a study of radiotherapy plus CTLA-4 blockade in lung cancer. TCRdb's table, derived via immunoSEQ multiplex PCR, lists solely in-frame clones and lacks some. Here the sample spans tens of thousands of clones, around nine tenths being singletons. The sample consisted of peripheral blood, taken from a patient treated with radiotherapy plus ipilimumab. Every receptor here comes from a human donor with non-small cell lung cancer that progressed on radiotherapy plus ipilimumab.

The chain is built from TRBV29-1 and TRBJ2-2, with a possible D match to TRBD2 (6 bases). In germline, CDR1 is SQVTM, CDR2 ANQGSEA. Between the trimmed V and J ends, which lost 4 bases and 3 bases, there was a span of 12 bases. The CDR3 extends over 14 amino acids. The CDR3 spells CSVGASVYTGELFF. The CDR3 region has the DNA TGCAGCGTTGGGGCTAGCGTGTACACCGGGGAGCTGTTTTTT.

CDR3 nucleotides: TGTGCCAGCTCCGGGACAGGGACGAACAAACTGTTTTTT. Translation gives CASSGTGTNKLFF. The chain recombines TRBV6-5 with TRBJ1-4, with 9 bases that match TRBD1. Germline lookup yields CDR1 MNHEY and CDR2 SVGAGI. Losses at the gene ends were 8 bases for V and 11 bases for J; bases not matched to a gene: 9. There are 13 residues in the CDR3.

The chain is built from TRBV18 and TRBJ1-1; possible D gene TRBD1, 5 bases. This CDR3 is 15 amino acids long. V dropped 4 bases and J dropped 5 bases, with 17 bases sitting between them. Germline assignment: CDR1 KGHSH and CDR2 LQKENI. The CDR3 nucleotides are TGTGCCAGCTCACTCGGGCCCGCCAGGGAGACTGAAGCTTTCTTT. Its protein is CASSLGPARETEAFF.

This chain connects TRBV30 to TRBJ1-2; TRBD1 might be the D (6 bases). The germline V gene encodes CDR1 GTSNPN and CDR2 SVGIG (reference sequence). The CDR3 loop spans 16 amino acids. Between the trimmed V and J ends, which lost 0 bases and 1 base, there was a span of 15 bases. For the CDR3, the DNA is TGTGCCTGGAGTGTACGGGCAGGGGCTGTTAACTATGGCTACACCTTC. This sequence encodes CAWSVRAGAVNYGYTF.

The J gene is TRBJ1-1, the V gene TRBV7-2; tentatively, D is TRBD1 (6 bases). CDR1 and CDR2 (germline): SGHTA, FQGNSA. With 0 bases removed from V and 8 bases from J, the gap between germline ends came to 13 bases. The CDR3 length is 14 residues. The CDR3 region is CASSLALGGQEAFF. The CDR3 region has the DNA TGTGCCAGCAGCTTAGCCCTTGGGGGACAAGAAGCTTTCTTT.

The rearrangement joins TRBV7-9 to TRBJ2-4; a weak D match, TRBD1 (5 bases). Looked up from germline, CDR1 is SEHNR and CDR2 is FQNEAQ (reference sequence). Trimming left V 7 bases short and J 0 bases short, with 16 bases between. This CDR3 is 16 amino acids long. The CDR3 here is CASTRDGVLAKNIQYF. In nucleotides, the CDR3 is TGTGCCAGCACCAGGGATGGGGTACTAGCCAAAAACATTCAGTACTTC.

This clone was seen a handful of times. This rearrangement joins TRBV30 to TRBJ1-2; D is possibly TRBD1 (6 bases). Germline V gives CDR1 GTSNPN, CDR2 SVGIG (reference sequence). V dropped 5 bases and J dropped 4 bases, with 17 bases sitting between them. The CDR3 is 14 amino acids. CDR3 DNA: TGTGCCTGGGCCCTGGTTGGGGGCAGCTATGGCTACACCTTC. Protein product: CAWALVGGSYGYTF.

CDR3 nucleotide sequence: TGTGCCAGCAGCCAAGATCGTCTCATACCTGGGGCCAACGTCCTGACTTTC. This encodes CASSQDRLIPGANVLTF. This chain uses TRBV4-2 with TRBJ2-6; D remains ambiguous. Per the germline V gene, CDR1 is LGHNA and CDR2 is YNFKEQ. Trimming left V 0 bases short and J 2 bases short, with 11 bases between. The CDR3 totals 17 residues.

The genes are TRBV29-1 and TRBJ1-2; weak D call: TRBD1 (5 bases). The length of the CDR3 is 13 residues. The ends were cut back, 2 bases at V and 2 bases at J, with 9 bases in the middle. The germline CDR1 and CDR2 sequences are SQVTM and ANQGSEA. CDR3 in amino acids: CSVEKTENYGYTF. The DNA for the CDR3 is TGCAGCGTTGAAAAGACAGAAAACTATGGCTACACCTTC.

The genes are TRBV19 and TRBJ1-3; TRBD1 matches 8 bases. This CDR3 is built from 19 residues. V dropped 7 bases and J dropped 4; count of bases not matched to a gene: 21. Germline V CDR1 and CDR2: LNHDA, SQIVND (reference sequence). The CDR3 sequence: CASKPSPGQGGSRGNTIYF. As DNA, the CDR3 is TGTGCCAGTAAACCAAGCCCCGGACAGGGCGGTTCAAGAGGAAACACCATATATTTT. The full variable domain, completed using reference TRBV19 and TRBJ1-3, is DGGITQSPKYLFRKEGQNVTLSCEQNLNHDAMYWYRQDPGQGLRLIYYSQIVNDFQKGDIAEGYSVSREKKESFPLTVTSAQKNPTAFYLCASKPSPGQGGSRGNTIYFGEGSWLTVV.

V usage is TRBV7-9 and J usage is TRBJ2-5; D might be TRBD1 or TRBD2, each matching 6 bases. The V end was cut by 5 bases, the J end by 5 bases, with 12 bases between. CDR3 length: 13 residues. Germline V CDR1 and CDR2: SEHNR, FQNEAQ (reference sequence). The CDR3 reads CASSQRRGETQYF. CDR3 sequence (DNA): TGTGCCAGCAGCCAGAGGAGGGGGGAGACCCAGTACTTC.

The chain couples TRBV29-1 to TRBJ1-2; 9 nucleotides align to TRBD1. CDR1 is SQVTM, CDR2 ANQGSEA, per germline. J gave up 6 bases and V 3 bases, and 2 bases lay outside the gene matches. The CDR3 totals 12 residues. Here the CDR3 reads CSVERTGDGYTF. Here the CDR3 DNA reads TGCAGCGTTGAGCGGACAGGGGATGGCTACACCTTC.

The chain joins TRBV7-8 to TRBJ2-2; possible D gene TRBD2, 7 bases. The germline V gene has CDR1 SGHVS and CDR2 FQNEAQ. Between the trimmed V and J ends, which lost 5 bases and 4 bases, there was a span of 17 bases. There are 16 residues in the CDR3. The CDR3 region has the DNA TGTGCCAGCAGCCGGCTGGGGGGGCGCAGCACCGGGGAGCTGTTTTTT. Its protein is CASSRLGGRSTGELFF.

The rearrangement uses TRBV5-4 and TRBJ1-1, with D uncertain. Germline CDR1 is SGHNT and CDR2 is YYREEE (reference sequence). The CDR3 has 15 residues. V was pared by 0 bases and J by 5 bases, with 14 bases between. The CDR3 bases are TGTGCCAGCAGCTTGGGGCAGACACTGGGGACTGAAGCTTTCTTT. The encoded protein is CASSLGQTLGTEAFF.

Only one count was recorded for this clone. This chain joins TRBV7-9 and TRBJ1-5; no clear D gene. The V and J ends lost 5 bases and 2 bases respectively, with 7 bases between them. This CDR3 region has 13 residues. Germline V lookup: CDR1 SEHNR, CDR2 FQNEAQ (reference sequence). DNA of the CDR3: TGTGCCAGCAGCCCGGAGGGCAATCAGCCCCAGCATTTT. This sequence encodes CASSPEGNQPQHF. The full variable domain, in which reference TRBV7-9 and TRBJ1-5 provide the parts outside the CDR3, is DTGVSQNPRHKITKRGQNVTFRCDPISEHNRLYWYRQTLGQGPEFLTYFQNEAQLEKSRLLSDRFSAERPKGSFSTLEIQRTEQGDSAMYLCASSPEGNQPQHFGDGTRLSIL.

The CDR3 loop reads CASSRSSGQPSTDTQYF. The CDR3 DNA sequence: TGTGCCAGCAGTCGTTCCTCAGGGCAGCCTAGCACAGATACGCAGTATTTT. V is TRBV28 and J is TRBJ2-3; D perhaps matches TRBD1 (5 bases). The ends were cut back, 5 bases at V and 0 bases at J, with 18 bases in the middle. This CDR3 is built from 17 residues. Looked up from germline, CDR1 is MDHEN and CDR2 is SYDVKM.

The chain is built from TRBV18 and TRBJ2-1; perhaps TRBD2 as D (6 bases). Trimming pared 3 bases from V and 6 bases from J, leaving 12 bases between. There are 14 residues in the CDR3. Germline CDR1 is KGHSH and CDR2 is LQKENI. The CDR3 is CASSPGARGNEQFF. The CDR3 DNA sequence: TGTGCCAGCTCACCCGGGGCGCGGGGCAATGAGCAGTTCTTC.

The chain employs TRBV2 and TRBJ2-2; maybe TRBD1 (5 bases). The CDR3 length is 14 residues. V lost 7 bases and J 2 bases, leaving 11 bases between the germline ends. Germline values: CDR1 SNHLY, CDR2 FYNNEI. The chain's CDR3 is CASTRWGNTGELFF. CDR3 nucleotides: TGTGCCAGCACCCGATGGGGCAACACCGGGGAGCTGTTTTTT. Complete variable domain (other parts from reference TRBV2 and TRBJ2-2): EPEVTQTPSHQVTQMGQEVILRCVPISNHLYFYWYRQILGQKVEFLVSFYNNEISEKSEIFDDQFSVERPDGSNFTLKIRSTKLEDSAMYFCASTRWGNTGELFFGEGSRLTVL.

The chain is built from TRBV7-9 and TRBJ1-1; possible D gene TRBD1, 6 bases. The V gene lost 6 bases and the J gene lost 10 bases, with 15 bases spanning the gap. The CDR3 loop spans 12 amino acids. The V gene's germline CDR1 is SEHNR and CDR2 FQNEAQ (reference sequence). CDR3 DNA: TGTGCCAGCAGTACAGGGTTCGGTTTAGCTTTCTTT. Translated: CASSTGFGLAFF.

This clone was observed a single time. The gene calls are TRBV28 and TRBJ2-7; maybe TRBD1 (6 bases). Germline lookup yields CDR1 MDHEN and CDR2 SYDVKM. The CDR3 is made up of 15 amino acids. Trimming stripped 2 bases from V and 1 base from J, with 12 bases between. DNA for the CDR3: TGTGCCAGCAGTTTAATAGGGGGAAAATCCTACGAGCAGTACTTC. Its translation is CASSLIGGKSYEQYF.

The rearrangement joins TRBV6-5 to TRBJ2-7, with D tentatively TRBD2 (7 bases). Germline V CDR1 and CDR2: MNHEY, SVGAGI. The V end was cut by 6 bases, the J end by 9 bases, with 15 bases between. The CDR3 extends over 12 amino acids. This chain's CDR3 is CASRQQGGGQYF. The CDR3 nucleotides are TGTGCCAGCAGACAACAGGGAGGGGGGCAGTACTTC.

The rearrangement joins TRBV4-1 to TRBJ1-2; D might be TRBD1 (5 bases). This CDR3 is 16 amino acids long. Per germline, CDR1 MGHRA and CDR2 YSYEKL. Trimming cost V 0 bases and J 0 bases, with 11 bases left between them. The CDR3 loop is CASSQDWGNSNYGYTF. In DNA form, the CDR3 reads TGCGCCAGCAGCCAAGATTGGGGCAATTCTAACTATGGCTACACCTTC.